These 3 T cell receptor beta chains came from one sample sequenced in a study of beta chain features in type 1 diabetes. Expressed TCRB transcripts were sequenced after all isolated RNA was converted to cDNA. Assay used: immunoSEQ multiplex PCR; TCRdb lists only in-frame clones, some missing. The data show about 320,000 clones, approximately 15% seen once. The sample taken for sequencing was central memory CD4+ T cells from blood. The receptors come from a man younger than 40 in good health.

This clone was detected ten times or more. The chain joins TRBV28 to TRBJ2-5, with D perhaps TRBD1 (6 bases). The V gene lost 6 bases and the J gene lost 2 bases, with 7 bases spanning the gap. The CDR3 is made up of 12 amino acids. Germline V gene lookup returns CDR1 MDHEN and CDR2 SYDVKM. In DNA, the CDR3 is TGTGCCAGCAGAAGGGGGCAAGAGACCCAGTACTTC. Protein: CASRRGQETQYF.

The table lists this clone with a few counts. The V call is TRBV9, the J call TRBJ2-2; 7 positions match TRBD1. V shed 4 bases, J shed 3 bases, and the junction held 6 bases outside the gene matches. Germline V gene lookup returns CDR1 SGDLS and CDR2 YYNGEE. CDR3 size: 15 residues. The CDR3: CASSLAGTDTGELFF. CDR3 DNA: TGTGCCAGCAGCTTAGCCGGGACAGACACCGGGGAGCTGTTTTTT. The full variable domain, with the rest looked up from reference TRBV9 and TRBJ2-2, is DSGVTQTPKHLITATGQRVTLRCSPRSGDLSVYWYQQSLDQGLQFLIQYYNGEERAKGNILERFSAQQFPDLHSELNLSSLELGDSALYFCASSLAGTDTGELFFGEGSRLTVL.

The CDR3 nucleotides read TGTGCCAGCAGCTTAGACAGAAACACTGAAGCTTTCTTT. It is translated as CASSLDRNTEAFF. The genes are TRBV7-8 and TRBJ1-1; D unclear. Trimming pared 1 base from V and 2 bases from J, leaving 5 bases between. CDR1 and CDR2 (germline): SGHVS, FQNEAQ. The CDR3 spans 13 residues.